The clone carrying this T cell receptor beta chain has more than one count but fewer than ten. Antigen unknown. This entry is derived from a study of naive and memory T cell subsets. General study results and limits: Especially in CD8 cells, naive repertoires contained a few larger clonotypes, possibly CD45RA-re-expressing memory cells.

The CDR3 consists of 15 residues. J lost 5 bases, V lost 1 base, and 3 bases had no gene match. Two oligonucleotides, mixed equimolar, formed the beta constant-region primer covering TRBC1 and TRBC2. Ligated cDNA was amplified by four rounds of PCR with nested alpha and beta constant-region primers and SP2. Each CDR3 protein gets one entry after TCRdb re-called the UMI-ligation and nested PCR reads with MiXCR. The table lists approximately 150,000 distinct CDR3 sequences, about 20% of them singletons. The origin of this receptor is a human donor in good health. The source material was naive CD4+ T cells from blood. J is TRBJ2-3 and V is TRBV12-3 or TRBV12-4; 10 bases align to TRBD2. The CDR3 is CASSLGLAGVDTQYF. CDR3 sequence (DNA): TGTGCCAGCAGTTTAGGGCTAGCGGGAGTAGATACGCAGTATTTT.